This TCR beta chain is from a study of PD-1 blockade in classical Hodgkin lymphoma. About the study: Patients received nivolumab 3 mg/kg intravenously every 2 weeks.

As concerns this clone: The antigen is unknown.

Study-level findings and limits: Patients newly diagnosed and complete responders had comparable baseline diversity. By cycle point C4D1, TCR diversity had risen significantly in CD4+ cells (but not CD8+ cells). Diminished baseline TCR diversity has been reported in newly diagnosed patients relative to healthy donors.

Each patient's relapse followed autologous stem cell transplantation, and brentuximab vedotin exposure varied. V was pared by 8 bases and J by 1 base, with 11 bases between. This CDR3 is built from 13 residues. Germline V gene sequence: CDR1 KGHSH, CDR2 LQKENI. Here immunoSEQ multiplex PCR was the method, and the copy in TCRdb shows in-frame clones only, minus some. This sample carries 90,000 to 100,000 clones, roughly 81% of them seen once, and the ten largest clones take 15% to 20%. Sample: peripheral blood mononuclear cells (PBMCs), taken before the second cycle of nivolumab. J is TRBJ1-1 and V is TRBV18; D unresolved. The source of this sequence is a human donor with classical Hodgkin lymphoma. This CDR3 reads CASLLPENTEAFF. As DNA, the CDR3 is TGTGCCAGCCTCCTACCGGAGAACACTGAAGCTTTCTTT.